Below are 30 T cell receptor beta chains sequenced from a single sample in a study of OX40 agonist ivuxolimab in advanced cancers. TCRdb keeps only in-frame clones here, not all; method: immunoSEQ multiplex PCR. The sample includes 60,000 to 70,000 clones, about four fifths of them seen just once. Sample: CD4+ or CD8+ T cells sorted from blood, taken in a trial of the OX40 agonist ivuxolimab. Every receptor here comes from an adult with an advanced solid tumor such as melanoma, head and neck, liver or kidney cancer.

The CDR3 protein is CASRGAAAGANVLTF. The CDR3 DNA is TGTGCCAGTAGGGGGGCGGCTGCTGGGGCCAACGTCCTGACTTTC. V gene TRBV19 combines with J gene TRBJ2-6, with TRBD1 as a possible D gene (6 bases). The V gene lost 6 bases and the J gene lost 2 bases, with 11 bases spanning the gap. Germline lookup yields CDR1 LNHDA and CDR2 SQIVND (reference sequence). This CDR3 spans 15 amino acids.

V is TRBV5-6 and J is TRBJ2-1; TRBD1 or TRBD2 may be the D gene (5 bases each). The CDR3 is made up of 13 amino acids. Germline V gene sequence: CDR1 SGHDT, CDR2 YYEEEE. Trimming removed 0 bases at V and 7 bases at J, with 8 bases between. In nucleotides, the CDR3 is TGTGCCAGCAGCTTGGAGAGGGGAAATGAGCAGTTCTTC. Its translation: CASSLERGNEQFF.

The chain links TRBV5-1 to TRBJ2-2; D gene unclear. The CDR3 is 13 residues long. The germline V and J ends were trimmed by 5 bases and 2 bases, with 7 bases remaining between them. In germline, CDR1 is SGHRS, CDR2 YFSETQ. The CDR3: CASRGINTGELFF. CDR3 coding DNA: TGCGCCAGCAGGGGCATCAACACCGGGGAGCTGTTTTTT.

The chain employs TRBV11-2 and TRBJ2-5; 8 nucleotides agree with TRBD2. Germline V gives CDR1 SGHAT, CDR2 FQNNGV. J gave up 0 bases and V 2 bases, and 5 bases lay outside the gene matches. CDR3 length equals 16 residues. For the CDR3, the DNA is TGTGCCAGCAGCTTATTAGGCGGGGGGAACCAAGAGACCCAGTACTTC. Its translation is CASSLLGGGNQETQYF.

On this clone: Other DNA sequences from this sample encode an identical CDR3 as well. V and J are TRBV4-2 and TRBJ1-4; 7 bases match TRBD1. Looked up from germline, CDR1 is LGHNA and CDR2 is YNFKEQ. There are 16 residues in the CDR3. The V and J ends lost 4 bases and 4 bases, in that order; junction bases with no gene match: 9. CDR3 coding DNA: TGTGCCAGCAGCCCAACCTGGGGGACAGTTAATGAAAAACTGTTTTTT. The encoded protein is CASSPTWGTVNEKLFF.

V usage is TRBV7-2 and J usage is TRBJ2-1; no clear D gene. The CDR3 length is 15 residues. With 3 bases removed from V and 4 bases from J, the gap between germline ends came to 13 bases. CDR1 and CDR2 from the germline V gene are SGHTA and FQGNSA. The CDR3 here is CASSFTSEQYNEQFF. For the CDR3, the DNA is TGTGCCAGCAGCTTTACGTCTGAACAGTACAATGAGCAGTTCTTC.

This chain links TRBV2 with TRBJ2-3; no reliable D call. The ends were cut back, 2 bases at V and 3 bases at J, with 9 bases in the middle. The CDR3 is 14 residues long. Germline V CDR1 and CDR2: SNHLY, FYNNEI. In DNA form, the CDR3 reads TGTGCCAGCAGTGAATCTCGTCAAACAGATACGCAGTATTTT. This gives the protein CASSESRQTDTQYF. Complete variable domain (other parts from reference TRBV2 and TRBJ2-3): EPEVTQTPSHQVTQMGQEVILRCVPISNHLYFYWYRQILGQKVEFLVSFYNNEISEKSEIFDDQFSVERPDGSNFTLKIRSTKLEDSAMYFCASSESRQTDTQYFGPGTRLTVL.

The genes are TRBV28 and TRBJ1-1, with D possibly matching TRBD1 (5 bases). Trimming removed 10 bases from V and 4 bases from J, with 16 bases in between. The V gene's germline CDR1 is MDHEN and CDR2 SYDVKM. The CDR3 spans 13 residues. The CDR3 DNA reads as TGTGCCACCGAGGGGTTTCGTAGCACTGAAGCTTTCTTT. It encodes CATEGFRSTEAFF.

The rearrangement uses TRBV9 and TRBJ1-5, with TRBD1 matching 7 bases. The germline V gene has CDR1 SGDLS and CDR2 YYNGEE. This CDR3 region has 15 residues. J gave up 4 bases and V 4 bases, and 8 bases lay outside the gene matches. This CDR3 reads CASSLQGGPNQPQHF. Here the CDR3 DNA reads TGTGCCAGCAGCCTCCAGGGGGGTCCTAATCAGCCCCAGCATTTT.

The V gene is TRBV10-2, the J gene TRBJ1-5; 8 bases are shared with TRBD1. The V gene's germline CDR1 is WSHSY and CDR2 SAAADI. This CDR3 comprises 13 residues. Germline trimming cut 8 bases from V and 7 bases from J; bases unmatched to any gene: 7. CDR3 in DNA: TGCGCCAGCGCGGACAGGGTAGACCAGCCCCAGCATTTT. Translated, it gives CASADRVDQPQHF.

The chain is built from TRBV5-3 and TRBJ2-7, with D perhaps given as TRBD1 or TRBD2 (5 bases each). TRBV5-3 is treated as an ORF (open reading frame) with a function not yet certain. There are 11 residues in the CDR3. Here the CDR3 DNA reads TGTGCTATCAGGGACCGCTACGAGCAGTACTTC. It codes for CAIRDRYEQYF.

The rearrangement joins TRBV5-8 to TRBJ1-1, with 7 bases that match TRBD1. V lost 3 bases, J lost 11 bases, and 7 bases stayed unmatched. The CDR3 loop spans 12 amino acids. Germline values: CDR1 SGHTS, CDR2 YDEGEE. The CDR3 sequence: CASSSTGIRAFF. CDR3 DNA sequence: TGTGCCAGCAGCTCGACAGGGATTCGTGCTTTCTTT.

This sequence joins TRBV25-1 and TRBJ1-2; the D is unclear. The ends were cut back, 6 bases at V and 7 bases at J, with 18 bases in the middle. Germline V CDR1 and CDR2: MGHDK, SYGVNS. The length of the CDR3 is 14 residues. CDR3 nucleotide sequence: TGTGCCAGCAGCCAAACCCGGGAGGGAAGTGGCTACACCTTC. It translates to CASSQTREGSGYTF.

The J gene is TRBJ2-1, the V gene TRBV11-3, with D perhaps assigned TRBD1 or TRBD2 (5 bases each). Germline CDR1 and CDR2: SGHNT and YENEEA. The CDR3 has 14 amino acids. Trimming removed 5 bases from V and 7 bases from J, with 15 bases in between. The CDR3 is CASSPAGSNNEQFF. The CDR3 nucleotides read TGTGCCAGCAGCCCTGCAGGGAGTAATAATGAGCAGTTCTTC.

This clone was counted only a few times. V is TRBV7-9 and J is TRBJ1-6; tentative D call: TRBD1 (6 bases). This CDR3 spans 14 amino acids. Between the trimmed V and J ends, which lost 2 bases and 10 bases, there was a span of 12 bases. From germline, CDR1 is SEHNR and CDR2 FQNEAQ (reference sequence). CDR3 loop: CASSLTAGTSPLHF. Written as DNA, the CDR3 is TGTGCCAGCAGCTTAACGGCAGGGACATCACCCCTCCACTTT.

The table lists this clone with a few counts. The gene calls are TRBV12-5 and TRBJ1-1; D might be TRBD1 (6 bases). The germline V and J ends were trimmed by 1 base and 0 bases, with 9 bases remaining between them. The CDR3 has 15 residues. From germline, CDR1 is LGHNT and CDR2 FRNRAP. The chain's CDR3 is CASGLATGVNTEAFF. CDR3 DNA sequence: TGTGCTAGTGGTTTGGCGACAGGCGTGAACACTGAAGCTTTCTTT.

CDR3 in amino acids: CASSVVAGDYGYTF. The CDR3 nucleotides are TGTGCCAGCAGCGTAGTGGCAGGGGACTATGGCTACACCTTC. The chain is built from TRBV9 and TRBJ1-2; D is perhaps TRBD1 (6 bases). V dropped 0 bases and J dropped 3 bases, with 9 bases sitting between them. The CDR3 extends over 14 amino acids. In germline, CDR1 is SGDLS, CDR2 YYNGEE.

CDR3 in DNA: TGTGCCAGCAGTACCGGGACAGGGGTTTCCTACGAGCAGTACTTC. Protein product: CASSTGTGVSYEQYF. The gene calls are TRBV2 and TRBJ2-7; 10 bases map to TRBD1. The J segment lost 1 base and the V segment lost 5 bases, leaving 5 bases of the junction unmatched. Germline V gene data show CDR1 as SNHLY and CDR2 as FYNNEI. This CDR3 region has 15 residues.

This chain links TRBV6-5 with TRBJ1-2, with D perhaps TRBD1 (5 bases). Germline V lookup: CDR1 MNHEY, CDR2 SVGAGI. The length of the CDR3 is 13 residues. Trimming took off 6 bases at V and 5 bases at J, with 13 bases between the two ends. The CDR3 loop reads CASSRDSSYGYTF. The CDR3, as DNA: TGTGCCAGCAGCCGAGACAGTTCATATGGCTACACCTTC.

The chain couples TRBV7-2 to TRBJ1-6, with 8 bases matching TRBD1. CDR1 is SGHTA and CDR2 is FQGNSA in the germline V gene. The CDR3 covers 16 residues. V trimming: 5 bases; J trimming: 10 bases; junction bases outside the gene matches: 13. The CDR3 sequence: CASSLRGQGSQSPLHF. The CDR3 DNA reads TGTGCCAGCAGCCTGAGAGGACAGGGCAGTCAATCACCCCTCCACTTT.

The sample holds one count of this clone. This chain uses TRBV25-1 with TRBJ1-1, with TRBD1 identical over 10 bases. Unmatched junction bases numbered 10, after V lost 5 bases and J lost 10 bases. Germline loops: CDR1 MGHDK, CDR2 SYGVNS. The CDR3 totals 14 residues. The CDR3 DNA follows: TGTGCCAGCAGTTTCGGCTGGGGACAGGGGCGAGCTTTCTTT. The encoded protein is CASSFGWGQGRAFF.

The J gene is TRBJ2-1, the V gene TRBV6-5; 10 nucleotides match TRBD1. This CDR3 has 14 amino acids. Germline-derived CDR1 and CDR2 are MNHEY and SVGAGI. The V and J ends lost 5 bases and 5 bases, in that order; junction bases with no gene match: 3. The CDR3 DNA reads as TGTGCCAGCAGTGCGACAGGGGGCAACAATGAGCAGTTCTTC. Translated, it gives CASSATGGNNEQFF.

This clone was detected a few times. This chain connects TRBV11-3 to TRBJ2-4, with D maybe TRBD2 (7 bases). Trimming left V 5 bases short and J 4 bases short, with 18 bases between. This CDR3 spans 16 amino acids. Germline V gene sequence: CDR1 SGHNT, CDR2 YENEEA. In nucleotides, the CDR3 is TGTGCCAGCAGCCTCGGGGGGTCCAGGGGTAAAAACATTCAGTACTTC. Protein product: CASSLGGSRGKNIQYF.

This clone showed up just a few times. The J gene is TRBJ1-1, the V gene TRBV30; D remains ambiguous. Per germline, CDR1 GTSNPN and CDR2 SVGIG (reference sequence). The V end was cut by 2 bases, the J end by 1 base, with 8 bases between. This CDR3 is built from 13 residues. CDR3 residues: CAWSIDGNTEAFF. For the CDR3, the DNA is TGTGCCTGGAGTATCGATGGGAACACTGAAGCTTTCTTT.

In nucleotides, the CDR3 is TGTGCCAGCAGCTCCGCCGCCAACCCTCTCAGTCTTGAAGCTTTCTTT. Its translation is CASSSAANPLSLEAFF. The chain employs TRBV2 and TRBJ1-1; D unclear. Trimming took 6 bases from V and 7 from J, leaving 24 bases between them. This CDR3 contains 16 residues. CDR1 and CDR2 from the germline V gene are SNHLY and FYNNEI.

The J gene is TRBJ1-2, the V gene TRBV5-6; 9 nucleotides match TRBD1. In germline, CDR1 is SGHDT, CDR2 YYEEEE. The CDR3 length is 14 residues. Trimming at V came to 3 bases and at J to 8 bases, leaving 8 bases not matched to a gene. The DNA of the CDR3 is TGTGCCAGCAGCTGGGGACAGGGAACCGGCGGCTACACCTTC. This gives the protein CASSWGQGTGGYTF.

This clone has a handful of counts. CDR3 nucleotides: TGTGCCAGCAGCCCGAGACAGGGCGGGACAACTGAAGCTTTCTTT. The encoded protein is CASSPRQGGTTEAFF. V and J are TRBV9 and TRBJ1-1; 7 bases match TRBD1. Germline CDR1 reads SGDLS; CDR2 reads YYNGEE. The CDR3 runs to 15 residues. V lost 4 bases and J lost 5; bases outside the gene matches: 11.

The V gene is TRBV9, the J gene TRBJ1-6; D call uncertain. This CDR3 contains 17 residues. CDR1 and CDR2 from the germline V gene are SGDLS and YYNGEE. Trimming took off 0 bases at V and 8 bases at J, with 18 bases between the two ends. The CDR3 protein is CASSVESWDSPYSPLHF. DNA for the CDR3: TGTGCCAGCAGCGTAGAGAGTTGGGATTCGCCATATTCACCCCTCCACTTT.

This rearrangement joins TRBV6-5 to TRBJ2-7; 8 positions match TRBD1. The CDR3 extends over 14 amino acids. The V gene end was trimmed by 6 bases and the J gene end by 7 bases; junction bases not matched to a gene: 11. The germline gives CDR1 MNHEY, CDR2 SVGAGI. The CDR3 nucleotides are TGTGCCAGCAGCACCAGACAGGGGAAAAGGGAGCAGTACTTC. Amino acids: CASSTRQGKREQYF.

The rearrangement uses TRBV15 and TRBJ1-4; D is unclear. Germline V gene sequence: CDR1 LNHNV, CDR2 YYDKDF (reference sequence). V was trimmed by 3 bases and J by 7 bases, leaving 15 bases between them. This CDR3 has 15 amino acids. CDR3 protein: CATSRDGRFGEKLFF. The CDR3 bases are TGTGCCACCAGCAGGGACGGACGGTTTGGTGAAAAACTGTTTTTT.